Given below is one TCR beta chain in context. There is no known antigen for this receptor. Base qualities are not at hand, and no much larger clone is one base apart. The data derive from a study of blood T cells in healthy people across ages (dated by TCRdb to 2015 to 2017). A note on the overall study: In model experiments, roughly one uniquely barcoded TCR beta cDNA molecule per two T cells was captured by template switching. The study measured age-related changes in TCR beta repertoire diversity using deep sequencing normalized with unique cDNA molecular identifiers. The donors were divided into four age groups: young (average approximately 17 years), middle-aged (roughly 42), aged (around 67) and long-lived (82). To avoid experimental bias, donors of different ages were spread randomly across the sequencing lanes. The study analyzed two additional independent replicas of 1 million unique cDNA reads from the same blood draw for two donors, one aged 18 to 30 and one aged 80 or older. What the research found in general, with its limitations: As age increased, observed TCR beta diversity per million T cells dropped in a roughly linear way, and a significant reduction was already evident by age 40. Since profiling was done on bulk unsorted PBMCs, naive and antigen-experienced compartments could not be conclusively compared. The percentage of naive T cells measured by flow cytometry correlated strongly with observed TCR beta diversity. Total diversity estimates from one million sequenced T cells were considered lower bounds and underestimates. The CMV infection status of donors was not known, potentially confounding age-related changes in expanded clonotypes. Compared with the aged group, more naive CD4+ T cells, fewer expanded clones and increased TCR diversity were shown by the long-lived group, suggesting age selection.

The 39 donors, aged about 6 to 95 years, were systemically healthy Caucasian individuals from Russia. Approximately 9.3 milliliters of peripheral blood were drawn from each donor into EDTA-treated Vacutainer tubes. Ficoll-Paque density-gradient centrifugation was used to isolate PBMCs, with at least 6.5 million per sample. Trizol reagent was used to extract total RNA from the PBMCs, yielding at least 5.5 micrograms per sample. Naive CD45RAhigh/CD27high T cell percentages were measured by flow cytometry on a PBMC aliquot from every donor. To prepare the library, 5' RACE was applied. The data were produced on an Illumina HiSeq 2500. The second PCR ran for about 6 to 12 cycles and used a J-beta primer mix along with a sample-barcoded 5' primer. A template-switch 5' adaptor carrying 12 random nucleotides introduced a unique molecular identifier onto each TCR beta cDNA molecule. At least 3 million CDR3-containing paired-end reads were obtained from each sample. The Mint cDNA synthesis kit, primed by a TRBC-specific oligonucleotide, was used to synthesize first-strand cDNA from all RNA. Following uracil-DNA glycosylase treatment, a first 18-cycle PCR with universal primers M1SS and BC2_uni_R was performed on all cDNA. As for how the authors treated the data: For normalization, 1 million high-quality reads, each with a distinct molecular identifier, were randomly selected from each sample. Instead of being binned into consensus sequences, reads that shared molecular identifiers were thrown out. CDR3 identification, clonotype clustering and error correction used MiTCR with a Q25 quality threshold and the strictest error-elimination algorithm. Lower-bound total TCR beta diversity was estimated with a nonparametric unseen species model using Euler transformation. TCRdb handled the public reads itself, with Q25 trimming in fastp and clone calling in MiXCR, and kept productive beta chains. All rows with the same CDR3 protein become a single entry with the most common DNA and genes. The V and J calls come from TCRdb's annotation, not from the publication. The sample table contains roughly 570,000 distinct CDR3 sequences; only one count was recorded for about 26% of them. The ten top clones hold 15% to 20% of the sample.

The CDR3 starts with the cysteine, ends with the phenylalanine, and has 15 residues. The entry retains the CDR3 DNA only, 45 bases that are in frame from base 1. CDR1 is given as MGHRA and CDR2 as YSYEKL, both from the germline V gene. V is clipped by 0 bases and J by 9 bases, and the sequence between their germline boundaries is 17 bases long. Sequencing used blood. The chain is encoded by TRBV4-1 joined to TRBJ1-1; TRBD1 might be the D gene, on 5 matching bases. This sequence originates from a woman in her 70s in good health. The DNA is TGCGCCAGCAGCCAAGATCCGGAAAAGACAGATAAAGCTTTCTTT. Its protein is CASSQDPEKTDKAFF.